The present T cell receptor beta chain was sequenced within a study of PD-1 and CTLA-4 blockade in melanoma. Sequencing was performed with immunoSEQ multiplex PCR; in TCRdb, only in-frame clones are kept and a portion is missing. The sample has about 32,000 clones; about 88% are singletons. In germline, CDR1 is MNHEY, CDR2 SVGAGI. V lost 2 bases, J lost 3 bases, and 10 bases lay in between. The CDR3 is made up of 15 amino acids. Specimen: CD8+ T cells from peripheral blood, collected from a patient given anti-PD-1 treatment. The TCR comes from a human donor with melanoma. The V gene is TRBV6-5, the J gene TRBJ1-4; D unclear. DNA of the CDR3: TGTGCCAGCAGTTACATGGGGATGGCTAATGAAAAACTGTTTTTT. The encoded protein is CASSYMGMANEKLFF.